Listed below are T cell receptor beta chains from one sample, sequenced in a study of cytomegalovirus exposure and HLA in healthy donors. Method: immunoSEQ multiplex PCR; TCRdb's copy keeps in-frame clones and lacks some. This table holds about 140,000 clones, 76% found once. Sequenced sample: PBMCs. The receptor source for this set is a male donor in good health and CMV-seronegative. The CDR3 runs from the conserved cysteine through the conserved F or W. Each record gives: clone size, CDR3 length, D gene, J gene, V gene, CDR3 protein, CDR3 DNA. The D gene is left open where the match is weak. Size values are once, few and many counts, or a class for expanded clones, and some rows have none.

>NA|18|TRBD2|TRBJ2-2|TRBV2
CASSRTGLALQGTGELFF
TGTGCCAGCAGTCGAACGGGACTAGCGCTTCAGGGCACCGGGGAGCTGTTTTTT
>few|15|NA|TRBJ1-3|TRBV7-2
CASSRSLSSGNTIYF
TGTGCCAGCAGCCGTTCACTGAGCTCTGGAAACACCATATATTTT
>NA|12|NA|TRBJ2-7|TRBV6-5
CASSSDSYEQYF
TGTGCCAGCAGTTCGGACAGTTACGAGCAGTACTTC
>NA|17|TRBD2|TRBJ2-3|TRBV5-4
CASSYQTSGRAADTQYF
TGTGCCAGCAGCTATCAGACTAGCGGGAGGGCCGCAGATACGCAGTATTTT
>NA|14|NA|TRBJ2-7|TRBV2
CASSKMLTTYEQYF
TGTGCCAGCAGTAAAATGCTGACTACCTACGAGCAGTACTTC
>NA|14|TRBD1|TRBJ2-3|TRBV19
CASSMDRSTDTQYF
TGTGCCAGTAGTATGGACAGGAGCACAGATACGCAGTATTTT
>few|15|TRBD1|TRBJ1-4|TRBV28
CASSLTRDSNEKLFF
TGTGCCAGCAGCCTCACCCGGGACAGTAATGAAAAACTGTTTTTT
>once|16|TRBD1|TRBJ2-5|TRBV19
CASTRGGHRAGETQYF
TGTGCCAGTACCCGAGGGGGCCACAGGGCGGGAGAGACCCAGTACTTC
>NA|16|NA|TRBJ2-2|TRBV6-1
CASSQGQYWPTGELFF
TGTGCCAGCAGTCAAGGACAATACTGGCCCACCGGGGAGCTGTTTTTT
>NA|16|TRBD2|TRBJ2-2|TRBV28
CASSRLSGGLSGELFF
TGTGCCAGCAGCCGACTTAGCGGGGGGTTATCTGGGGAGCTGTTTTTT
>NA|15|NA|TRBJ1-1|TRBV27
CASSLSPGVLTEAFF
TGTGCCAGCAGTTTGTCCCCGGGGGTACTCACTGAAGCTTTCTTT
>NA|16|TRBD1|TRBJ1-2|TRBV5-4
CASSHGQGRPHYGYTF
TGTGCCAGCAGCCACGGACAGGGACGGCCCCACTATGGCTACACCTTC
>few|15|NA|TRBJ2-4|TRBV7-9
CASSFTGTSLNIQYF
TGTGCCAGCAGCTTTACCGGGACAAGCCTAAACATTCAGTACTTC
>NA|15|TRBD2|TRBJ2-3|TRBV19
CASSMRGTGGDTQYF
TGTGCCAGTAGTATGAGGGGAACGGGAGGAGATACGCAGTATTTT
>NA|15|NA|TRBJ1-2|TRBV4-1
CASSQDSGVNYGYTF
TGCGCCAGCAGCCAAGATTCAGGGGTTAACTATGGCTACACCTTC
>NA|15|TRBD2|TRBJ2-7|TRBV13
CASSLGEGESHEQYF
TGTGCCAGCAGCTTGGGGGAGGGAGAGTCCCACGAGCAGTACTTC
>once|17|TRBD1|TRBJ2-7|TRBV28
CASVRTGGVGRSYEQYF
TGTGCCAGCGTGCGGACAGGGGGTGTCGGGAGATCCTACGAGCAGTACTTC
>few|13|NA|TRBJ1-1|TRBV7-9
CASSSRQGTEAFF
TGTGCCAGCAGCTCCCGCCAGGGCACTGAAGCTTTCTTT
>once|15|TRBD1|TRBJ2-1|TRBV5-1
CASRGGQGAYNEQFF
TGCGCCAGCAGGGGGGGACAGGGGGCATACAATGAGCAGTTCTTC
>few|15|NA|TRBJ2-5|TRBV28
CASSLSRAGQETQYF
TGTGCCAGCAGTTTAAGCCGGGCAGGGCAAGAGACCCAGTACTTC
>NA|14|NA|TRBJ1-1|TRBV13
CASSRGRATTEAFF
TGTGCCAGCAGCCGTGGGAGGGCTACCACTGAAGCTTTCTTT
>NA|17|TRBD1|TRBJ1-2|TRBV10-3
CAISERYRDRTNYGYTF
TGTGCCATCAGTGAACGTTATCGGGACAGGACTAACTATGGCTACACCTTC
>NA|14|NA|TRBJ1-1|TRBV6-1
CASISLAGDTEAFF
TGTGCCAGCATATCCCTGGCGGGGGACACTGAAGCTTTCTTT
>NA|16|TRBD2|TRBJ2-7|TRBV5-1
CASSNGGLPLHYEQYF
TGCGCCAGCAGCAACGGGGGACTACCGCTACACTACGAGCAGTACTTC
>NA|16|NA|TRBJ1-6|TRBV28
CASSYPRTAYNSPLHF
TGTGCCAGCAGCTACCCCCGGACAGCCTATAATTCACCCCTCCACTTT
>once|18|TRBD2|TRBJ2-3|TRBV7-2
CASSLRSGSGGAADTQYF
TGTGCCAGCAGCTTACGCTCGGGAAGCGGGGGGGCGGCAGATACGCAGTATTTT
>NA|11|NA|TRBJ2-7|TRBV5-1
CASSSPYEQYF
TGCGCCAGCAGCTCCCCCTACGAGCAGTACTTC
>NA|19|TRBD1|TRBJ2-7|TRBV6-4
CASTRQGQGRRRESNEQYF
TGTGCCAGCACCCGCCAGGGACAGGGGCGCCGGCGGGAGTCAAACGAGCAGTACTTC
>NA|12|NA|TRBJ2-7|TRBV2
CASSSGYYEQYF
TGTGCCAGCAGTTCAGGGTACTACGAGCAGTACTTC
>NA|14|TRBD1|TRBJ2-7|TRBV5-4
CASSSMDREVEQYF
TGTGCCAGCAGCTCGATGGACAGGGAGGTCGAGCAGTACTTC
>NA|16|TRBD1|TRBJ2-3|TRBV9
CASSAGTGGSTDTQYF
TGTGCCAGCAGCGCCGGGACAGGGGGAAGCACAGATACGCAGTATTTT
>few|14|NA|TRBJ2-5|TRBV7-8
CASSSGSLQGTQYF
TGTGCCAGCAGCTCGGGCTCCTTACAGGGTACCCAGTACTTC
>NA|15|TRBD1|TRBJ2-1|TRBV9
CASSADRGPYNEQFF
TGTGCCAGCAGCGCTGACAGGGGGCCCTACAATGAGCAGTTCTTC
>NA|15|TRBD2|TRBJ2-7|TRBV2
CASSRSWTRSYEQYF
TGTGCCAGCAGTCGAAGCTGGACTAGATCCTACGAGCAGTACTTC
>NA|17|TRBD2|TRBJ2-3|TRBV19
CASSPLEGGTSADTQYF
TGTGCCAGTAGTCCCCTGGAAGGAGGGACTAGCGCAGATACGCAGTATTTT
>NA|14|NA|TRBJ1-5|TRBV4-1
CASSQDSPGQPQHF
TGCGCCAGCAGCCAAGATTCCCCGGGTCAGCCCCAGCATTTT
>NA|15|TRBD1|TRBJ2-6|TRBV6-1
CASRTGGFGANVLTF
TGTGCCAGCCGGACAGGGGGCTTTGGGGCCAACGTCCTGACTTTC
>few|18|TRBD2|TRBJ2-2|TRBV13
CASSHQLAGGPNTGELFF
TGTGCCAGCAGCCATCAACTAGCGGGGGGGCCGAACACCGGGGAGCTGTTTTTT
>NA|15|TRBD2|TRBJ2-7|TRBV2
CASLRGGVRSYEQYF
TGTGCCAGCCTACGGGGGGGCGTCCGCTCCTACGAGCAGTACTTC
>NA|11|NA|TRBJ1-1|TRBV28
CASSIGEEAFF
TGTGCCAGCAGCATTGGAGAGGAAGCTTTCTTT
>NA|15|NA|TRBJ2-2|TRBV2
CASRYQQPNTGELFF
TGTGCCAGCAGGTACCAACAGCCGAACACCGGGGAGCTGTTTTTT
>NA|17|TRBD1|TRBJ1-5|TRBV28
CASSSPGTGGARQPQHF
TGTGCCAGCAGTTCCCCCGGGACAGGGGGCGCCAGGCAGCCCCAGCATTTT
>once|13|TRBD1|TRBJ2-7|TRBV29-1
CSVGLGGPYEQYF
TGCAGCGTCGGCTTAGGGGGCCCTTACGAGCAGTACTTC
>NA|11|NA|TRBJ1-2|TRBV30
CAWRRSYGYTF
TGTGCCTGGAGACGGAGCTATGGCTACACCTTC
>NA|15|TRBD1|TRBJ2-3|TRBV19
CASRAYRGPTDTQYF
TGTGCCAGTAGGGCCTACAGGGGGCCCACAGATACGCAGTATTTT